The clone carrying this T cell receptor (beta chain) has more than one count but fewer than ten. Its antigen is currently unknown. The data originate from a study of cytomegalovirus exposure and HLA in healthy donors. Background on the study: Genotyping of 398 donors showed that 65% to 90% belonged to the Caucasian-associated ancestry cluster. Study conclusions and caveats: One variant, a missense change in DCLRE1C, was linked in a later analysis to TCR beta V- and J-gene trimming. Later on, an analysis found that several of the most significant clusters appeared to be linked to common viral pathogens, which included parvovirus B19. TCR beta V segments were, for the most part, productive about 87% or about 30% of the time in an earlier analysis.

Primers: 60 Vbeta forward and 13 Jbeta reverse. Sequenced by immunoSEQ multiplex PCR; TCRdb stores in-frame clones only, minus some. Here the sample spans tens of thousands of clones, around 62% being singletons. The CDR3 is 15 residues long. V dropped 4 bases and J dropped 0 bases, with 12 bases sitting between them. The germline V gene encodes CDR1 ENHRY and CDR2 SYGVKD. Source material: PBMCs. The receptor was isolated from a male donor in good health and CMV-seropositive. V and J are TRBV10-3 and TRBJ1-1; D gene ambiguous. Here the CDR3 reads CAISGVGSLNTEAFF. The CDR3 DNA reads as TGTGCCATCAGTGGGGTGGGCAGCTTGAACACTGAAGCTTTCTTT.